The 15 T cell receptor beta chains presented below share a single source sample, sequenced in a study of response to subunit inactivated influenza vaccine. Via MiXCR, TCRdb re-called the RT-PCR reads, giving one row per CDR3 protein. The data show about half a million distinct CDR3 sequences, about 25% seen once. Sequenced material: CD4+ T cells sorted from PBMCs, taken around 5 days after vaccination. These receptors originate from a man aged 45-65 years who received an inactivated influenza vaccine.

The chain has TRBV5-1 and TRBJ2-3; perhaps TRBD1 as D (6 bases). V gave up 2 bases and J gave up 5 bases, with 12 bases separating them. The CDR3 totals 14 residues. Germline assignment: CDR1 SGHRS and CDR2 YFSETQ. In DNA, the CDR3 is TGCGCCAGCAGCTTAGACAGGTCGGAAGATACGCAGTATTTT. Its protein is CASSLDRSEDTQYF.

This clonotype was seen a few times. The V gene is TRBV28, the J gene TRBJ2-3, with 7 bases aligning to TRBD2. This CDR3 is 13 amino acids long. Germline V gives CDR1 MDHEN, CDR2 SYDVKM. Written as DNA, the CDR3 is TGTGCTTTTGGCGGGAGCGGCACAGATACGCAGTATTTT. This encodes CAFGGSGTDTQYF.

The rearrangement links TRBV29-1 to TRBJ1-4; 12 nucleotides agree with TRBD1. CDR1 is SQVTM and CDR2 is ANQGSEA in the germline V gene. Unmatched junction bases numbered 5, after V lost 6 bases and J lost 6 bases. The CDR3 runs 14 residues. CDR3 sequence: CSVAGQGADEKLFF. Written as DNA, the CDR3 is TGCAGCGTGGCGGGACAGGGGGCCGATGAAAAACTGTTTTTT.

This clonotype was picked up a small number of times. The genes are TRBV20-1 and TRBJ2-7, with D possibly matching TRBD2 (5 bases). This CDR3 comprises 15 residues. Germline V gene data show CDR1 as DFQATT and CDR2 as SNEGSKA (reference sequence). V dropped 0 bases and J dropped 7 bases, with 19 bases sitting between them. Here the CDR3 reads CSARDPLLGVGEQYF. The CDR3 DNA is TGCAGTGCTAGAGATCCGCTTCTCGGGGTGGGAGAGCAGTACTTC.

This clonotype has just a few counts. The V and J genes are TRBV10-3 and TRBJ2-2; TRBD2 aligns across 11 bases. From germline, CDR1 is ENHRY and CDR2 SYGVKD. Trimming cost V 6 bases and J 2 bases; bases outside gene matches: 5. This CDR3 is built from 16 residues. The CDR3 nucleotides read TGTGCCATCAGCCATGGGACTAGCGGCAACACCGGGGAGCTGTTTTTT. It encodes CAISHGTSGNTGELFF.

This clonotype showed up just a few times. The V call is TRBV12-3 or TRBV12-4, the J call TRBJ1-5; D possibly corresponds to TRBD1 (5 bases). The CDR3 contains 14 residues. V gave up 8 bases and J gave up 0 bases, with 11 bases separating them. The CDR3 region has the DNA TGTGCCAGCGGCCCAGGGTATAGCAATCAGCCCCAGCATTTT. It encodes CASGPGYSNQPQHF.

In this sample, this clonotype turned up a few times. This chain connects TRBV20-1 to TRBJ2-7, with TRBD2 matching 11 bases. V lost 3 bases to trimming and J lost 5 bases; unmatched junction nucleotides: 6. Germline CDR1 reads DFQATT; CDR2 reads SNEGSKA (reference sequence). This CDR3 has 14 amino acids. The CDR3 DNA follows: TGCAGTGCTAGGAAGACTAGCGGGAACAACGAGCAGTACTTC. It yields the protein CSARKTSGNNEQYF.

In its sample, this clonotype was seen a few times. CDR3 sequence: CASSPGTSGRQSYEQYF. The DNA for the CDR3 is TGTGCCAGCAGCCCAGGGACTAGCGGGAGACAGTCCTACGAGCAGTACTTC. This chain uses TRBV7-9 with TRBJ2-7, with 14 bases matching TRBD2. Germline CDR1 SEHNR, CDR2 FQNEAQ (reference sequence). There are 17 residues in the CDR3. V dropped 5 bases and J dropped 1; count of bases not matched to a gene: 7. Combining the CDR3 with reference TRBV7-9 and TRBJ2-7 gives the whole variable domain DTGVSQNPRHKITKRGQNVTFRCDPISEHNRLYWYRQTLGQGPEFLTYFQNEAQLEKSRLLSDRFSAERPKGSFSTLEIQRTEQGDSAMYLCASSPGTSGRQSYEQYFGPGTRLTVT.

The CDR3 sequence is CASSFAQAQFF. The CDR3 DNA reads TGTGCCAGCAGTTTTGCACAGGCCCAATTCTTT. The rearrangement uses TRBV12-3 or TRBV12-4 and TRBJ1-1, with D possibly TRBD1 on 5 matching bases. Trimming left V 3 bases short and J 14 bases short, with 13 bases between. The CDR3 loop spans 11 amino acids.

This chain joins TRBV12-3 or TRBV12-4 and TRBJ1-2, with 8 bases aligning to TRBD1. This CDR3 is built from 14 residues. Trimming cost V 6 bases and J 7 bases; bases outside gene matches: 10. In DNA form, the CDR3 reads TGTGCCAGCAGAGGGACAGGCCTCCTCCTTGGCTACACCTTC. It specifies CASRGTGLLLGYTF.

The genes are TRBV28 and TRBJ1-2; D unclear. Germline V CDR1 and CDR2: MDHEN, SYDVKM. Trimming pared 6 bases from V and 8 bases from J, leaving 10 bases between. The CDR3 is 11 amino acids. CDR3 nucleotide sequence: TGTGCCAGCAGGTCCTACCAGGGCTACACCTTC. As protein: CASRSYQGYTF.

The rearrangement uses TRBV20-1 and TRBJ2-3; 7 nucleotides align to TRBD1. V lost 6 bases, J lost 6 bases, and 12 bases stayed unmatched. The CDR3 runs 14 residues. CDR1 DFQATT and CDR2 SNEGSKA come from the germline V gene (reference sequence). CDR3 in amino acids: CSAAGGDGLDTQYF. The CDR3 region has the DNA TGCAGTGCAGCAGGGGGTGACGGCTTGGATACGCAGTATTTT.

CDR3 nucleotide sequence: TGTGCCAGCAGAAAACCGGGACTAGCGGTACTCTACGAGCAGTACTTC. This translates into CASRKPGLAVLYEQYF. This chain links TRBV2 with TRBJ2-7; 11 bases align to TRBD2. The trim removed 6 bases at V and 3 bases at J, leaving 10 bases unmatched. The germline gives CDR1 SNHLY, CDR2 FYNNEI. This CDR3 is built from 16 residues.

The rearrangement joins TRBV7-8 to TRBJ2-4; TRBD1 matches at 9 bases. The CDR3 is made up of 17 amino acids. The V segment lost 5 bases and the J segment 0 bases; nucleotides outside the gene matches: 8. Germline V gives CDR1 SGHVS, CDR2 FQNEAQ. CDR3 nucleotides: TGTGCCAGCAGCGTCCGGGACAGGGCACTAGCCAAAAACATTCAGTACTTC. Its protein product is CASSVRDRALAKNIQYF.

This clonotype was seen only once. This chain links TRBV27 with TRBJ2-2, with D maybe TRBD1 (6 bases). V lost 6 bases and J lost 5, with 16 bases in between. The CDR3 consists of 15 residues. Germline V gene lookup returns CDR1 MNHEY and CDR2 SMNVEV (reference sequence). In DNA, the CDR3 is TGTGCCAGCAGCGTAACCGGGACACCGACCGGGGAGCTGTTTTTT. Its protein product is CASSVTGTPTGELFF.